This T cell receptor beta chain was observed in a study of T cell changes during pregnancy in multiple sclerosis. The CDR3 loop spans 14 amino acids. Germline values: CDR1 SGHRS, CDR2 YFSETQ. Trimming cost V 5 bases and J 0 bases, with 12 bases left between them. Some clones are missing from TCRdb's copy, which holds only in-frame ones; the method was immunoSEQ multiplex PCR. The sample comprises about 42,000 clones, roughly 84% of which are singletons, and 0.6% to 0.8% rests with the top ten. The chain carries TRBV5-1 and TRBJ2-7; D might be TRBD1 (7 bases). The TCR sequence derives from a female donor with multiple sclerosis, enrolled in a pregnancy study. Specimen: CD4+ T cells from peripheral blood mononuclear cells, collected before pregnancy. This CDR3 is CASREGATSYEQYF. In DNA, the CDR3 is TGCGCCAGCAGGGAGGGGGCCACCTCCTACGAGCAGTACTTC.